Listed below are T cell receptor beta chains from one sample, sequenced in a study of T cells in Graves' hyperthyroidism and ophthalmopathy. TCRdb independently ran MiXCR on the multiplex PCR reads; one entry per CDR3 protein. The sample lists around 350,000 distinct CDR3 sequences, roughly 15% seen once, with roughly a fifth in the top ten. Sequences were obtained from blood. The source is a woman aged 25 to 39 with Graves' ophthalmopathy. The CDR3 runs from the conserved cysteine through the conserved F or W. Fields, in order: V gene, clone size, J gene, D gene, CDR3 DNA, CDR3 protein. A D gene is named only where the DNA matches it firmly. Size is omitted from some rows. Given values are once, few, many or a class for expanded clones.

>TRBV19|few|TRBJ1-1|TRBD1
TGTGCCAGTAGTATGGGACAGGTGAACACTGAAGCTTTCTTT
CASSMGQVNTEAFF
>TRBV9|once|TRBJ1-6|TRBD1
TGTGCCAGCAGCGAGTCAGACAGGGGTAATTCACCCCTCCACTTT
CASSESDRGNSPLHF
>TRBV29-1|many|TRBJ1-5|TRBD1
TGCAGCGTTTCAGGGGGCGGGAATCAGCCCCAGCATTTT
CSVSGGGNQPQHF
>TRBV10-3|many|TRBJ1-1|TRBD1
TGTGCCATCAGTGAGGTGACAGGGTTGAACACTGAAGCTTTCTTT
CAISEVTGLNTEAFF
>TRBV20-1|NA|TRBJ2-1|TRBD2
TGCAGTGCTAGGGGACTAGCGGGGGGCTTCAATGAGCAGTTCTTC
CSARGLAGGFNEQFF
>TRBV7-9|NA|TRBJ1-1|TRBD1
TGTGCCAGCAGCTCGGGACAGGGGGCGGAAACTGAAGCTTTCTTT
CASSSGQGAETEAFF
>TRBV7-8|many|TRBJ2-2|NA
TGTGCCAGCAGCCACAGGGTTTTCGGGGAGCTGTTTTTT
CASSHRVFGELFF
>TRBV2|NA|TRBJ1-1|NA
TGTGCCAGCAAAATTCAGGGATTATACACTGAAGCTTTCTTT
CASKIQGLYTEAFF
>TRBV20-1|many|TRBJ1-2|TRBD1
TGCAGTGCATGGACAGGGTTTGATAACTATGGCTACACCTTC
CSAWTGFDNYGYTF
>TRBV29-1|few|TRBJ2-3|NA
TGCAGCGTAGCCTACGACAGGTTATTTACAGATACGCAGTATTTT
CSVAYDRLFTDTQYF
>TRBV6-1|many|TRBJ2-5|TRBD2
TGTGCCAGCTCGAATGAGCGGGGGGTGGAGACCCAGTACTTC
CASSNERGVETQYF
>TRBV5-4|NA|TRBJ1-2|TRBD1
TGTGCCAGCAGCTTAAAATGGGACAGGGCATGGGGCTACACCTTC
CASSLKWDRAWGYTF
>TRBV6-1|few|TRBJ2-1|TRBD2
TGTGCCAGCAGTGCGTGGACTAGCGGGGGGAATGAGCAGTTCTTC
CASSAWTSGGNEQFF
>TRBV20-1|many|TRBJ1-2|NA
TGCAGTGCTAGAGATCCTAGGACATACGGCTACACCTTC
CSARDPRTYGYTF
>TRBV3-1|many|TRBJ1-1|NA
TGTGCCAGCAGCCAAGGGTCCGGGGCCGTTGAAGCTTTCTTT
CASSQGSGAVEAFF
>TRBV19|NA|TRBJ2-3|TRBD2
TGTGCCAGTCGATATGGGACTAGCGACACAGATACGCAGTATTTT
CASRYGTSDTDTQYF
>TRBV12-3/TRBV12-4|many|TRBJ2-7|NA
TGTGCCAGCAGACTAGGAGACGACGAGCAGTACTTC
CASRLGDDEQYF
>TRBV6-5|few|TRBJ1-1|NA
TGTGCCAGCAGTTACTCCCACAGGTCAACTGAAGCTTTCTTT
CASSYSHRSTEAFF
>TRBV6-1|many|TRBJ2-2|NA
TGTGCCAGCAGTGACAGCCCGTACACGGCCGGGGAGCTGTTTTTT
CASSDSPYTAGELFF
>TRBV2|many|TRBJ1-2|TRBD1
TGTGCCAGCAGTGGCAGCCCCTCCGACACGAGGGACAGAAAAAACTATGGCTACACCTTC
CASSGSPSDTRDRKNYGYTF
>TRBV28|many|TRBJ1-1|TRBD1
TGTGCCAGCTCCTGGACAGGGGGCAACCATGAAGCTTTCTTT
CASSWTGGNHEAFF
>TRBV7-2|many|TRBJ1-2|TRBD1
TGTGCCAGCAGCTTAGGGACAGGGGGCATTCAGGGCTATGGCTACACCTTC
CASSLGTGGIQGYGYTF
>TRBV6-5|NA|TRBJ2-7|NA
TGTGCCAGCAGTTTCACCAGGGGAAGCGAGCAGTACTTC
CASSFTRGSEQYF
>TRBV20-1|few|TRBJ2-7|NA
TGCAGTGCTAGAGAGGGCGGCGAGCAGTACTTC
CSAREGGEQYF
>TRBV12-5|NA|TRBJ2-6|NA
TGTGCTAGTGGTGCCTTCTCTGGGGCCAACGTCCTGACTTTC
CASGAFSGANVLTF
>TRBV4-2|few|TRBJ2-7|NA
TGTGCCAGCAGCCAAGATGGGTCCTCGGCCGCTAGCTCCTACGAGCAGTACTTC
CASSQDGSSAASSYEQYF
>TRBV5-1|many|TRBJ2-7|TRBD1
TGCGCCAGCAGCCCACTACAGGGGCGAGAGCAGTACTTC
CASSPLQGREQYF
>TRBV18|many|TRBJ2-2|NA
TGTGCCAGCTCACCCTCGGGGGCTTACACCGGGGAGCTGTTTTTT
CASSPSGAYTGELFF
>TRBV12-3/TRBV12-4|few|TRBJ1-4|NA
TGTGCCAGCAGTCCCCGACGGGCTTCGGGTGAAAAACTGTTTTTT
CASSPRRASGEKLFF
>TRBV11-2|NA|TRBJ1-6|NA
TGTGCCAGCAGCTTAGTGGCAGGGCCCTTGTTTGCACCCCTCCACTTT
CASSLVAGPLFAPLHF
>TRBV5-8|many|TRBJ2-1|TRBD2
TGTGCCAGCAGCGGGACTAGGCGGGGGGGGCCCGGCAATGAGCAGTTCTTC
CASSGTRRGGPGNEQFF
>TRBV6-1|NA|TRBJ2-3|NA
TGTGCCAGCAGTTCCCCGAGCTTGGCAGATACGCAGTATTTT
CASSSPSLADTQYF
>TRBV19|few|TRBJ2-2|NA
TGTGCCAGTAGTGGGGTCGGCTTCACCGGGGAGCTGTTTTTT
CASSGVGFTGELFF
>TRBV11-3|many|TRBJ2-2|NA
TGTGCCAGCAGTCCCGGGACTTCGAACACCGGGGAGCTGTTTTTT
CASSPGTSNTGELFF
>TRBV20-1|NA|TRBJ1-5|NA
TGCAGTGCTAGAGAGCCCTACAGCGTCCGTAATCAGCCCCAGCATTTT
CSAREPYSVRNQPQHF
>TRBV13|many|TRBJ2-7|NA
TGTGCCAGCAGTATGCGGGGTAGGGCCTACGAGCAGTACTTC
CASSMRGRAYEQYF
>TRBV11-2|many|TRBJ2-7|NA
TGTGCCAGCAGCTCTGCTCGGGGGGCGAGCTACGAGCAGTACTTC
CASSSARGASYEQYF
>TRBV3-1|many|TRBJ2-3|NA
TGTGCCAGCAGACGTGGGGACTCTAGCACAGATACGCAGTATTTT
CASRRGDSSTDTQYF
>TRBV10-1|NA|TRBJ2-3|NA
TGCGCCAGCAGTGATACACCCACCAGAGATACGCAGTATTTT
CASSDTPTRDTQYF
>TRBV3-1|many|TRBJ2-1|NA
TGTGCCAGCAGCCCCGTCGGCGGGAACTACAATGAGCAGTTCTTC
CASSPVGGNYNEQFF
>TRBV19|NA|TRBJ1-2|TRBD1
TGTGCCAGTAGTTCCACCGGACAGGGCGAAGACACCTTC
CASSSTGQGEDTF
>TRBV28|NA|TRBJ2-5|NA
TGTGCCAGCAGTTTACGGGGTTTGCAGGGAGAGACCCAGTACTTC
CASSLRGLQGETQYF
>TRBV9|NA|TRBJ2-3|NA
TGTGCCAGCAGCTCGACCACAGGAGATACGCAGTATTTT
CASSSTTGDTQYF
>TRBV20-1|once|TRBJ1-5|TRBD1
TGCAGGGGAACCGGGACAGGGGGCCATCAGCCCCAGCATTTT
CRGTGTGGHQPQHF
>TRBV2|many|TRBJ2-3|TRBD2
TGTGCCAGCAGTTACCGACTAGCGACCTACACAGATACGCAGTATTTT
CASSYRLATYTDTQYF
>TRBV6-1|many|TRBJ1-1|NA
TGTGCCAGCAGGTACTGGCGACGAAGCACTGAAGCTTTCTTT
CASRYWRRSTEAFF
>TRBV6-1|many|TRBJ1-2|NA
TGTGCCAGCAGCCGCGGGACGGATGGCTACACCTTC
CASSRGTDGYTF
>TRBV24-1|NA|TRBJ2-1|NA
TGTGCCACCAGTGATTTGGGCGGACAGAACTACAATGAGCAGTTCTTC
CATSDLGGQNYNEQFF
>TRBV27|few|TRBJ2-2|NA
TGTGCCAGCAGTCCCTACATTACGGGGGCGGAGGGAACCGGGGAGCTGTTTTTT
CASSPYITGAEGTGELFF
>TRBV5-4|NA|TRBJ2-7|NA
TGTGCCAGCAGCTTGGGTCTAGGAACGAGCGAGCAGTACTTC
CASSLGLGTSEQYF
>TRBV6-1|few|TRBJ1-2|TRBD1
TGTGCCAGCACCAAAAAGCGGGACAGAATCAAAGCTAACTATGGCTACACCTTC
CASTKKRDRIKANYGYTF
>TRBV9|few|TRBJ2-5|NA
TGTGCCAGCAGCGTAGAGGGGGTCCCGACCCAAGAGACCCAGTACTTC
CASSVEGVPTQETQYF
>TRBV7-2|many|TRBJ1-4|NA
TGTGCCAGCAGCTTACGGGTCGGTAATGAAAAACTGTTTTTT
CASSLRVGNEKLFF
>TRBV20-1|many|TRBJ2-5|NA
TGCAGTGCTCCATCGCCTACGGGGGAGACCCAGTACTTC
CSAPSPTGETQYF